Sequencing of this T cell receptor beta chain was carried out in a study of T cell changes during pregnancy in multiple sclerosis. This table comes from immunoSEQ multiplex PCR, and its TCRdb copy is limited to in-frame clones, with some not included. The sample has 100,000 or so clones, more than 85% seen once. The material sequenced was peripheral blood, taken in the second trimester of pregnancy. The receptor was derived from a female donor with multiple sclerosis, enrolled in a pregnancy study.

This CDR3 is CASSSGSVSTDTQYF. In DNA, the CDR3 is TGTGCCAGCAGCTCCGGGAGCGTTAGCACAGATACGCAGTATTTT. J is TRBJ2-3 and V is TRBV7-2, with D possibly matching TRBD2 (6 bases). Germline CDR1 SGHTA, CDR2 FQGNSA. This CDR3 contains 15 residues. With 4 bases removed from V and 0 bases from J, the gap between germline ends came to 11 bases.